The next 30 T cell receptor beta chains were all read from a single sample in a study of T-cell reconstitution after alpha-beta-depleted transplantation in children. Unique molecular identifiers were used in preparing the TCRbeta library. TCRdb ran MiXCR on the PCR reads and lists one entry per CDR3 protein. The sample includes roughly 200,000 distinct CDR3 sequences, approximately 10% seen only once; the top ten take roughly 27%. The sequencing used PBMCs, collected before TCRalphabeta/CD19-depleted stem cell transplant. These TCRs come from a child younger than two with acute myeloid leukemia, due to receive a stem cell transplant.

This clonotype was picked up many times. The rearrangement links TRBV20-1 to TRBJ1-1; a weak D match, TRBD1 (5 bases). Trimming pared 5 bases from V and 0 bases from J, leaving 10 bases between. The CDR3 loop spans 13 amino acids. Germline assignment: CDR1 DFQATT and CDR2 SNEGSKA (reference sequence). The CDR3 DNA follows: TGCAGTGCTGACGACAGCATGAACACTGAAGCTTTCTTT. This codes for CSADDSMNTEAFF.

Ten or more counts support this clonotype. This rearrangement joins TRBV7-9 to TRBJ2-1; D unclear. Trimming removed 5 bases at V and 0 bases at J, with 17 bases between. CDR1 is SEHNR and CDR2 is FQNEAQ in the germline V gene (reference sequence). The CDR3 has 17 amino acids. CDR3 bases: TGTGCCAGCAGCCCCCGAGGTGGAGCCAGCTCCTACAATGAGCAGTTCTTC. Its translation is CASSPRGGASSYNEQFF. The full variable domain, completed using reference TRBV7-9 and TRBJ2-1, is DTGVSQNPRHKITKRGQNVTFRCDPISEHNRLYWYRQTLGQGPEFLTYFQNEAQLEKSRLLSDRFSAERPKGSFSTLEIQRTEQGDSAMYLCASSPRGGASSYNEQFFGPGTRLTVL.

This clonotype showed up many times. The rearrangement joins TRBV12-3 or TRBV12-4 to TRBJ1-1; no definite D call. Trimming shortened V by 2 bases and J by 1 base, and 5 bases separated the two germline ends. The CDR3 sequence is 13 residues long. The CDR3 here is CASSLRENTEAFF. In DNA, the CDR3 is TGTGCCAGCAGTTTAAGGGAGAACACTGAAGCTTTCTTT.

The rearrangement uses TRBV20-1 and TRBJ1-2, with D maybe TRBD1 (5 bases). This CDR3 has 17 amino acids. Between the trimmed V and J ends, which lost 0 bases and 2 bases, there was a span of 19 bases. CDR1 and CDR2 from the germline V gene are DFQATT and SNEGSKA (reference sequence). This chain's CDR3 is CSARDRTQGGGNYGYTF. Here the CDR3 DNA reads TGCAGTGCTAGAGATCGGACTCAGGGAGGTGGAAACTATGGCTACACCTTC.

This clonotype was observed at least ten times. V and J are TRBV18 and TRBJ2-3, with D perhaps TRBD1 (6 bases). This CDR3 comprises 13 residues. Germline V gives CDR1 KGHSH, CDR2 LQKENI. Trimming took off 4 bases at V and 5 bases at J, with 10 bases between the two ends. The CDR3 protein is CASSRQGQDTQYF. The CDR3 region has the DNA TGTGCCAGCTCACGCCAGGGGCAAGATACGCAGTATTTT.

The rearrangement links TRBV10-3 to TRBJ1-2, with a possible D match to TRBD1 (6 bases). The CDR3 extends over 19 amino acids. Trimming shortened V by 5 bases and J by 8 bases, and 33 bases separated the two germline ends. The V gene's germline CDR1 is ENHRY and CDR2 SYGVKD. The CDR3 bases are TGTGCCATCAGTTTAAGGGGGTCCCTCGAGGGCGAAGAAGGAGGGGGCTACACCTTC. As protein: CAISLRGSLEGEEGGGYTF.

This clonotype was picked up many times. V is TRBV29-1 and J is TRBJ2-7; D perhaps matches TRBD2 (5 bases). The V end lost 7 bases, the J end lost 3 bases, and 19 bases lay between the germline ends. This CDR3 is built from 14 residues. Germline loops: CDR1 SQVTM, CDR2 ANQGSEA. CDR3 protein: CSAFGTGKGYEQYF. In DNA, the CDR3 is TGCAGCGCATTTGGAACGGGGAAAGGCTACGAGCAGTACTTC.

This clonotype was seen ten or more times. The DNA of the CDR3 is TGTGCCAGCAGCCCAGGGGATACTGGAAACACCATATATTTT. Translating it yields CASSPGDTGNTIYF. The chain employs TRBV7-6 and TRBJ1-3, with D perhaps TRBD1 (6 bases). This CDR3 spans 14 amino acids. Germline values: CDR1 SGHVS, CDR2 FNYEAQ. The V end lost 5 bases, the J end lost 2 bases, and 10 bases lay between the germline ends. Full variable domain (rest looked up from reference TRBV7-6 and TRBJ1-3): GAGVSQSPRYKVTKRGQDVALRCDPISGHVSLYWYRQALGQGPEFLTYFNYEAQQDKSGLPNDRFSAERPEGSISTLTIQRTEQRDSAMYRCASSPGDTGNTIYFGEGSWLTVV.

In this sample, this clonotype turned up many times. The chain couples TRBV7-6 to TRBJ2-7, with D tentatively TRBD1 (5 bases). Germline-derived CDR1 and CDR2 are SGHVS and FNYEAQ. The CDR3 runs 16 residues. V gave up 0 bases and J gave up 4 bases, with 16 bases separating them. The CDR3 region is CASSLARQGLLYEQYF. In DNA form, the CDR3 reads TGTGCCAGCAGCTTAGCGAGGCAGGGTTTACTTTACGAGCAGTACTTC. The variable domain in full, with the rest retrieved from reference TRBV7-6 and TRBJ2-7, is GAGVSQSPRYKVTKRGQDVALRCDPISGHVSLYWYRQALGQGPEFLTYFNYEAQQDKSGLPNDRFSAERPEGSISTLTIQRTEQRDSAMYRCASSLARQGLLYEQYFGPGTRLTVT.

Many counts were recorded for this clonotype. CDR3 nucleotide sequence: TGTGCCAGCAGCCAAGATAGGGGGGGCGAAGCTTTCTTT. It specifies CASSQDRGGEAFF. The chain joins TRBV14 to TRBJ1-1, with D maybe TRBD1 (6 bases). The CDR3 spans 13 residues. CDR1 and CDR2 from the germline V gene are SGHDN and FVKESK. Trimming left V 0 bases short and J 8 bases short, with 10 bases between. The entire variable domain, with the rest obtained from reference TRBV14 and TRBJ1-1, is as follows: EAGVTQFPSHSVIEKGQTVTLRCDPISGHDNLYWYRRVMGKEIKFLLHFVKESKQDESGMPNNRFLAERTGGTYSTLKVQPAELEDSGVYFCASSQDRGGEAFFGQGTRLTVV.

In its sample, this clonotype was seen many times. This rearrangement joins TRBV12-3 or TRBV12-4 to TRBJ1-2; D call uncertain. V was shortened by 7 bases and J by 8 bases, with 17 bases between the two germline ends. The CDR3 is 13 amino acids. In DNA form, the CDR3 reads TGTGCCAGCACCCACCGACGTTCTCGAGGCTACACCTTC. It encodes CASTHRRSRGYTF.

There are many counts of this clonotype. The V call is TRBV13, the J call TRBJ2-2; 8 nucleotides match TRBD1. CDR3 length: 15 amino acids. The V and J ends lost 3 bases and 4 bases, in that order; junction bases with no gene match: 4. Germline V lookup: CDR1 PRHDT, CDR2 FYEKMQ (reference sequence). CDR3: CASSFPTGGTGELFF. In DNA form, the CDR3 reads TGTGCCAGCAGCTTCCCCACAGGGGGCACCGGGGAGCTGTTTTTT.

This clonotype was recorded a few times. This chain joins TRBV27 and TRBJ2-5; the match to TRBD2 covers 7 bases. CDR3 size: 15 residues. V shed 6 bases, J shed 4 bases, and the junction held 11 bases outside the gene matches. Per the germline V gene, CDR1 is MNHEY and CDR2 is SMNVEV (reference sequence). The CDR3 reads CASSPQRAGRETQYF. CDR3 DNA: TGTGCCAGCAGCCCCCAGAGAGCGGGAAGAGAGACCCAGTACTTC.

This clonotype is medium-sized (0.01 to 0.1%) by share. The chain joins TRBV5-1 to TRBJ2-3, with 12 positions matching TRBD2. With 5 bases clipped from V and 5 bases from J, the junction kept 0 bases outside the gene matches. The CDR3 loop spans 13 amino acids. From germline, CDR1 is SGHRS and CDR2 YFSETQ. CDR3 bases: TGCGCCAGCAGACTAGCGGGAGGAGATACGCAGTATTTT. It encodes CASRLAGGDTQYF.

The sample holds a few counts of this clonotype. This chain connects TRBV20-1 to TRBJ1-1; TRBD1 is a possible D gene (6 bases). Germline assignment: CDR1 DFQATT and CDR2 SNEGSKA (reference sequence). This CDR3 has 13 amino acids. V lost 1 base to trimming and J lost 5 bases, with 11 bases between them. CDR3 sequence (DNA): TGCAGTGCTAGAGGGGGGGCGGGGACTGAAGCTTTCTTT. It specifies CSARGGAGTEAFF.

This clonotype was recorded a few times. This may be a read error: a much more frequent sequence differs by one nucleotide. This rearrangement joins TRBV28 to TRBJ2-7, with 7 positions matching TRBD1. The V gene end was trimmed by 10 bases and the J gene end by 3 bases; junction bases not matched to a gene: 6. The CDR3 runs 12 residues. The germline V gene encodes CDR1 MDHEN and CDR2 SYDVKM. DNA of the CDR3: TGTGCCACCTTAGGGACAGACTACGAGCAGTACTTC. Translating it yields CATLGTDYEQYF.

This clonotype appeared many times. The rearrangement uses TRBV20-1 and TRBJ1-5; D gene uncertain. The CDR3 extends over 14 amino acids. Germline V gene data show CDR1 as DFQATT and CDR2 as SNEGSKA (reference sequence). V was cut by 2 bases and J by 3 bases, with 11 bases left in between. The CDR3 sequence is CSARRPNSNQPQHF. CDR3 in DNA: TGCAGTGCTAGAAGACCCAATTCCAATCAGCCCCAGCATTTT.

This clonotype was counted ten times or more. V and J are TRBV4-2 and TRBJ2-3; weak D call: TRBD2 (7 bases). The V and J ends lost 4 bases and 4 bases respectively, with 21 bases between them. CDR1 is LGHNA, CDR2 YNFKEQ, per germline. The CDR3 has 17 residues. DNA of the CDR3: TGTGCCAGCAGCCCCCGGGGGGCGGGAGAGGTGGCAGATACGCAGTATTTT. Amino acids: CASSPRGAGEVADTQYF.

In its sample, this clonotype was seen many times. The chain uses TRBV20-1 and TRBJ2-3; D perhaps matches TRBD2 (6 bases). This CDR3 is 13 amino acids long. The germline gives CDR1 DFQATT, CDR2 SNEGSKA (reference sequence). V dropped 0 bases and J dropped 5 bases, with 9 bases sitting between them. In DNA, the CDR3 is TGCAGTGCTAGAGATCTAGCGATAGATACGCAGTATTTT. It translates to CSARDLAIDTQYF.

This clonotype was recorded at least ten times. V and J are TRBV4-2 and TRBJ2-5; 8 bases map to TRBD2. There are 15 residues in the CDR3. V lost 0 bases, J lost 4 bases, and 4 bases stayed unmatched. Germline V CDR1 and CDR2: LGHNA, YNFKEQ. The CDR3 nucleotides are TGTGCCAGCAGCCAAGATAACGGGAGGGGAGAGACCCAGTACTTC. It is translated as CASSQDNGRGETQYF.

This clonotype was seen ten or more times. CDR3 protein: CASSYREGNEQFF. The DNA for the CDR3 is TGCGCCAGCAGCTACAGGGAGGGGAATGAGCAGTTCTTC. The chain has TRBV5-1 and TRBJ2-1, with a weak D call TRBD2 (7 bases). This CDR3 is 13 amino acids long. Trimming cost V 3 bases and J 7 bases, with 11 bases left between them. Per germline, CDR1 SGHRS and CDR2 YFSETQ.

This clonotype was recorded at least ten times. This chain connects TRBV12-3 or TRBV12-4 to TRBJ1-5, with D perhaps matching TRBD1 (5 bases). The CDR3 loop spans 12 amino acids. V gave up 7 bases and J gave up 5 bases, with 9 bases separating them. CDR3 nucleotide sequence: TGTGCCAGCAAACTGACAGATCAGCCCCAGCATTTT. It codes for CASKLTDQPQHF.

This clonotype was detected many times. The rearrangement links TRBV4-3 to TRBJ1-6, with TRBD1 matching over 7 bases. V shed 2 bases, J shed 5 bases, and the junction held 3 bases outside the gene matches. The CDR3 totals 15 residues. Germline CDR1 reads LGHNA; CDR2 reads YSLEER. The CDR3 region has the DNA TGCGCCAGCAGCCAAAGACAGGGTAATAATTCACCCCTCCACTTT. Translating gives CASSQRQGNNSPLHF.

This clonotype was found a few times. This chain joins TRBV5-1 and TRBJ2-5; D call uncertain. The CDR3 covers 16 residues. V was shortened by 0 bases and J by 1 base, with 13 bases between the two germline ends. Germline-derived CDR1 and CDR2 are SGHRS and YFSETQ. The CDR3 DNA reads TGCGCCAGCAGCTTGGGGTCAACGCAGATCCAAGAGACCCAGTACTTC. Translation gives CASSLGSTQIQETQYF.

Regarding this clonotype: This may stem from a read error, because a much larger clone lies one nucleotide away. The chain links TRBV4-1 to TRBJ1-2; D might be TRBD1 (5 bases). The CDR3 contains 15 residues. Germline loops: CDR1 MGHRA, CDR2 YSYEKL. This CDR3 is CACSQGPGRDYGYTF. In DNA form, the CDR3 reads TGCGCCTGCAGCCAAGGCCCAGGGAGGGACTATGGCTACACCTTC.

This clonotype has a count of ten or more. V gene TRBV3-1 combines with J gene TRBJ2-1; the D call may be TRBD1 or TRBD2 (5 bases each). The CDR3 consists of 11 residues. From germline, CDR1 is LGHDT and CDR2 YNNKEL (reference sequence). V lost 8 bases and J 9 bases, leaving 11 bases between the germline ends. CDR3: CASGAEVEQFF. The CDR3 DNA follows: TGTGCCAGCGGGGCGGAGGTTGAGCAGTTCTTC.

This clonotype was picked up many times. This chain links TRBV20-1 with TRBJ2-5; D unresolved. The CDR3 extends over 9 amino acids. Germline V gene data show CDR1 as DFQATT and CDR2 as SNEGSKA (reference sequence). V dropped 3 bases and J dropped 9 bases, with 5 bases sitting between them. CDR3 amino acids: CSASPAQYF. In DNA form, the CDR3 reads TGCAGTGCTAGTCCGGCCCAGTACTTC.

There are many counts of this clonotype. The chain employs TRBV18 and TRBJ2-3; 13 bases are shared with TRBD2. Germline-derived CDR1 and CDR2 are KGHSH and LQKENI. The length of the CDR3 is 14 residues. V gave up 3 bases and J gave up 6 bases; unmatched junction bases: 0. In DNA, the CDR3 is TGTGCCAGCTCACCGACTAGCGGGAGGGATACGCAGTATTTT. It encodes CASSPTSGRDTQYF.

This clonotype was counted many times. This CDR3 is CASSSGNPGEKLFF. CDR3 nucleotide sequence: TGTGCCAGCAGCTCCGGGAACCCCGGTGAAAAACTGTTTTTT. The chain is built from TRBV7-2 and TRBJ1-4; no clear D gene. Germline values: CDR1 SGHTA, CDR2 FQGNSA. The V end lost 4 bases, the J end lost 7 bases, and 13 bases lay between the germline ends. This CDR3 has 14 residues.

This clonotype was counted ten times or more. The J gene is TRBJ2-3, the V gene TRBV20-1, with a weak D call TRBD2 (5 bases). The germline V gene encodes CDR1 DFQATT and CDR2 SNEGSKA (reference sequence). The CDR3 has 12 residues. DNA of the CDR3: TGCAGCGGAGGTTCTAGCACAGATACGCAGTATTTT. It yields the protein CSGGSSTDTQYF.